The 21 T cell receptor beta chains below were found in one sample sequenced in a study of CXCR3-negative and CXCR3-positive naive CD8 T cells (dated by TCRdb to about 2019). The sequencer listed for this sample is NextSeq 550. The Human TCR Profiling Kit (MiLaboratory) was used to prepare UMI-labeled 5' RACE TRB cDNA libraries. Through TCRdb reprocessing, the reads give one entry per CDR3 protein sequence; DNA is omitted. The sample table includes around 7,400 distinct CDR3 sequences. The ten largest clones add up to 1.5% to 2% of the sample. Material for sequencing was naive CXCR3- CD8+ T cells from blood. This sample's cell subset or site label indicates: CD45RO-CCR7+CD27+CD95- naive CD8+ T cells lacking CXCR3 (TNR3-). The receptors were gathered from a human donor in good health. Some clones in this sample may be carry-over from other donors' samples.

The CDR3 reads CASSYSGSGADTQYF. V gene TRBV27 combines with J gene TRBJ2-3; absent DNA, TCRdb's TRBD2 call cannot be checked. From germline, CDR1 is MNHEY and CDR2 SMNVEV (reference sequence). This CDR3 is built from 15 residues.

The chain joins TRBV29-1 to TRBJ2-1; TCRdb's assignment of TRBD1 cannot be checked, as there is no DNA. The germline V gene has CDR1 SQVTM and CDR2 ANQGSEA. The CDR3 has 13 amino acids. Here the CDR3 reads CSVEWGNYNEQFF.

This clonotype is classed as medium-sized by frequency. This rearrangement joins TRBV29-1 to TRBJ2-5. The CDR3 is 11 amino acids. Germline CDR1 SQVTM, CDR2 ANQGSEA. This CDR3 reads CSVEVAATQYF.

The rearrangement joins TRBV11-2 to TRBJ1-1. The CDR3 has 15 amino acids. Germline V gene lookup returns CDR1 SGHAT and CDR2 FQNNGV. The CDR3 spells CASSLEAEMNTEAFF.

Considering frequency, this clonotype is medium-sized. This chain uses TRBV29-1 with TRBJ1-1; TCRdb outputs TRBD1, but without DNA this stays unchecked. This CDR3 region has 14 residues. Germline V lookup: CDR1 SQVTM, CDR2 ANQGSEA. The CDR3 loop is CSVAPGTLDTEAFF.

This rearrangement joins TRBV20-1 to TRBJ2-5; as DNA is missing, the TRBD2 call by TCRdb cannot be tested. Per germline, CDR1 DFQATT and CDR2 SNEGSKA (reference sequence). CDR3 length equals 21 residues. Here the CDR3 reads CRARDLAVSGRFGEYQETQYF.

Judged by frequency, this clonotype is medium-sized. This chain uses TRBV29-1 with TRBJ2-7. Germline V gene sequence: CDR1 SQVTM, CDR2 ANQGSEA. This CDR3 has 13 amino acids. The CDR3 spells CSVEYGQPYEQYF.

V and J are TRBV28 and TRBJ2-7; the D gene TCRdb calls, TRBD1, cannot be checked with no DNA. Germline-derived CDR1 and CDR2 are MDHEN and SYDVKM. This CDR3 is built from 15 residues. CDR3: CASRFGQGAGYEQYF.

The chain combines TRBV21-1 with TRBJ2-1. TRBV21-1 is a pseudogene. The CDR3 runs to 12 residues. The chain's CDR3 is CASSNKVNEQFF.

The rearrangement uses TRBV29-1 and TRBJ1-2; TCRdb reports TRBD1, a call that lacks DNA to check it against. The CDR3 runs 11 residues. Per the germline V gene, CDR1 is SQVTM and CDR2 is ANQGSEA. CDR3 region: CSVGTEYGYTF.

This rearrangement joins TRBV7-2 to TRBJ1-1. CDR1 and CDR2 from the germline V gene are SGHTA and FQGNSA. The CDR3 has 12 residues. The CDR3: CASSRTNTEAFF.

The chain uses TRBV29-1 and TRBJ2-5. Germline assignment: CDR1 SQVTM and CDR2 ANQGSEA. The CDR3 has 12 amino acids. The CDR3 loop reads CSVEHPSGTQYF.

This clonotype ranks as medium-sized in terms of frequency. The chain uses TRBV3-1 and TRBJ1-2; no DNA is available, so the TRBD1 call from TCRdb remains unchecked. CDR3 length: 13 residues. Germline V gene lookup returns CDR1 LGHDT and CDR2 YNNKEL (reference sequence). The CDR3 loop is CASSLTGIDGYTF. Full variable domain (remainder filled in from reference TRBV3-1 and TRBJ1-2): DTAVSQTPKYLVTQMGNDKSIKCEQNLGHDTMYWYKQDSKKFLKIMFSYNNKELIINETVPNRFSPKSPDKAHLNLHINSLELGDSAVYFCASSLTGIDGYTFGSGTRLTVV.

This sequence joins TRBV4-1 and TRBJ2-1. The CDR3 covers 13 residues. Germline V CDR1 and CDR2: MGHRA, YSYEKL. CDR3 sequence: CASSQFPSIEQFF.

This clonotype is medium-sized by frequency. V and J are TRBV20-1 and TRBJ2-7; absent DNA, TCRdb's TRBD1 call cannot be checked. Germline V CDR1 and CDR2: DFQATT, SNEGSKA (reference sequence). This CDR3 has 14 amino acids. The CDR3 region is CSARIPGGAGEQYF.

In terms of frequency, this clonotype is medium-sized. The V gene is TRBV9, the J gene TRBJ2-6; TCRdb picks TRBD2, but there is no DNA to check that call. This CDR3 region has 17 residues. Looked up from germline, CDR1 is SGDLS and CDR2 is YYNGEE. The CDR3 loop reads CASSAGLAGLGANVLTF.

The rearrangement links TRBV29-1 to TRBJ2-1; TCRdb indicates TRBD1, and absent DNA this call remains unverified. The CDR3 loop spans 13 amino acids. Germline V gene lookup returns CDR1 SQVTM and CDR2 ANQGSEA. This CDR3 reads CSVPTGSSWEQFF.

This clonotype ranks as medium-sized in terms of frequency. V and J are TRBV29-1 and TRBJ1-2. This CDR3 spans 11 amino acids. CDR1 is SQVTM, CDR2 ANQGSEA, per germline. The CDR3 sequence is CSVEESYGYTF.

The rearrangement uses TRBV29-1 and TRBJ1-2; the TCRdb D gene call, TRBD1, has no DNA to confirm it. Germline assignment: CDR1 SQVTM and CDR2 ANQGSEA. The CDR3 runs to 16 residues. CDR3 protein: CSVDEGTGGANYGYTF. The whole variable domain, remainder taken from reference TRBV29-1 and TRBJ1-2, is SAVISQKPSRDICQRGTSLTIQCQVDSQVTMMFWYRQQPGQSLTLIATANQGSEATYESGFVIDKFPISRPNLTFSTLTVSNMSPEDSSIYLCSVDEGTGGANYGYTFGSGTRLTVV.

V usage is TRBV6-1 and J usage is TRBJ2-3; TCRdb returns TRBD2, unconfirmable since there is no DNA. This CDR3 region has 15 residues. Germline V CDR1 and CDR2: MNHNS, SASEGT. The CDR3 sequence: CASSRLAGVRDTQYF.

Frequency places this clonotype as large. The chain joins TRBV27 to TRBJ1-1. Germline-derived CDR1 and CDR2 are MNHEY and SMNVEV (reference sequence). The CDR3 is 17 residues long. CDR3: CASSFHQLKIPNTEAFF.